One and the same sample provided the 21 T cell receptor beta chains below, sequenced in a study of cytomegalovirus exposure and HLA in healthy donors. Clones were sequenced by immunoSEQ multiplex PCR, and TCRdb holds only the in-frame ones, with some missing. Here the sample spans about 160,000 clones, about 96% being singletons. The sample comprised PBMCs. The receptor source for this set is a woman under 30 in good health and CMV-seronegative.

The CDR3: CASSQDRQGVTNEKLFF. CDR3 nucleotide sequence: TGCGCCAGCAGCCAAGATCGACAGGGGGTAACTAATGAAAAACTGTTTTTT. The chain recombines TRBV4-1 with TRBJ1-4, with TRBD1 matching 9 bases. The CDR3 length is 17 residues. Germline assignment: CDR1 MGHRA and CDR2 YSYEKL. V dropped 0 bases and J dropped 1; count of bases not matched to a gene: 3.

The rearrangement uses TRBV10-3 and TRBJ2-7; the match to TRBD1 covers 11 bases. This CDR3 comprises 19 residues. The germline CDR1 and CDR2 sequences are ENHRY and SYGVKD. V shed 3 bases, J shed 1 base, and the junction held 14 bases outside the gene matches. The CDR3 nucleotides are TGTGCCATCAGTGACCCGGACAGGGGGCGTCAAAGTCGTTCCTACGAGCAGTACTTC. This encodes CAISDPDRGRQSRSYEQYF.

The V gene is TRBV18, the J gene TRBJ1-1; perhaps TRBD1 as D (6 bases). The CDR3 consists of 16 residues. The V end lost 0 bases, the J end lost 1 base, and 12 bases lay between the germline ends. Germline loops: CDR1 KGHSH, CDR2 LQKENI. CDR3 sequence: CASSPPGGPKNTEAFF. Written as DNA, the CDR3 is TGTGCCAGCTCACCACCGGGGGGGCCTAAGAACACTGAAGCTTTCTTT. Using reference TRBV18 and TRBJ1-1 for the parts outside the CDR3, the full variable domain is NAGVMQNPRHLVRRRGQEARLRCSPMKGHSHVYWYRQLPEEGLKFMVYLQKENIIDESGMPKERFSAEFPKEGPSILRIQQVVRGDSAAYFCASSPPGGPKNTEAFFGQGTRLTVV.

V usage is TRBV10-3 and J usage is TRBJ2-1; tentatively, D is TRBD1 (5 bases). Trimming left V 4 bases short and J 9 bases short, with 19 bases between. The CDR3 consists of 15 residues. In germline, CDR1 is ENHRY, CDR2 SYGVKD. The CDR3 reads CAISVNAGRTGEQFF. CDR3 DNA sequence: TGTGCCATCAGTGTGAACGCAGGGCGCACCGGTGAGCAGTTCTTC.

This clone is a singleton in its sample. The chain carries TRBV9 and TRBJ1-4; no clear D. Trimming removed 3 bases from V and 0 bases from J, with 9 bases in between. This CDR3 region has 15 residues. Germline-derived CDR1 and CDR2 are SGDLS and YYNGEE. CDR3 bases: TGTGCCAGCAGCGCCCTAGGTGCAACTAATGAAAAACTGTTTTTT. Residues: CASSALGATNEKLFF.

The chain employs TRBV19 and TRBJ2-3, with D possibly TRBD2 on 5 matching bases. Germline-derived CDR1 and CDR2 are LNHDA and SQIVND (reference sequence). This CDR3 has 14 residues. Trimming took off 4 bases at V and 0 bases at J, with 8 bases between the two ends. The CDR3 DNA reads TGTGCCAGTAGTACGACTACCAGCACAGATACGCAGTATTTT. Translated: CASSTTTSTDTQYF.

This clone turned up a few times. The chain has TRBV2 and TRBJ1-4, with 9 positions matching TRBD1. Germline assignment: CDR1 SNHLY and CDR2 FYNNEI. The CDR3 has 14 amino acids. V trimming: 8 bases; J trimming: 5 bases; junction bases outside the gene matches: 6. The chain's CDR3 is CASCTGGGNEKLFF. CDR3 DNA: TGTGCCAGCTGCACAGGGGGCGGAAATGAAAAACTGTTTTTT. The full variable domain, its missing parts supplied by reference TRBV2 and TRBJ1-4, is EPEVTQTPSHQVTQMGQEVILRCVPISNHLYFYWYRQILGQKVEFLVSFYNNEISEKSEIFDDQFSVERPDGSNFTLKIRSTKLEDSAMYFCASCTGGGNEKLFFGSGTQLSVL.

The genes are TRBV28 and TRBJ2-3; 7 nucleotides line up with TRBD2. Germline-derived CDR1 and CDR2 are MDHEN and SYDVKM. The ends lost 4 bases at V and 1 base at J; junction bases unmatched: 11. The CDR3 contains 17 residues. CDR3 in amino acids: CASSSVGGGDGTDTQYF. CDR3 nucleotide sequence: TGTGCCAGCAGTTCTGTCGGCGGGGGAGATGGCACAGATACGCAGTATTTT.

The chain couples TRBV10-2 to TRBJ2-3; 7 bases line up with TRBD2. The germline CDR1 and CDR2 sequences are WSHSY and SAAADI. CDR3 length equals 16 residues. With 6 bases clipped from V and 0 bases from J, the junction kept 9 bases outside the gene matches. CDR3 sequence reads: CASRDPGGGSTDTQYF. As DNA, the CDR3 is TGCGCCAGCAGGGACCCAGGCGGGGGTAGCACAGATACGCAGTATTTT.

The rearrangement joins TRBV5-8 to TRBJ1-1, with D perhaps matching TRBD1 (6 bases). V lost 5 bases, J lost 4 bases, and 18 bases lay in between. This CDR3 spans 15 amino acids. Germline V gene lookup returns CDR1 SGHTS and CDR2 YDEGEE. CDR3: CASRPLQGFATEAFF. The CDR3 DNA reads TGTGCCAGCAGACCATTACAGGGTTTCGCCACTGAAGCTTTCTTT.

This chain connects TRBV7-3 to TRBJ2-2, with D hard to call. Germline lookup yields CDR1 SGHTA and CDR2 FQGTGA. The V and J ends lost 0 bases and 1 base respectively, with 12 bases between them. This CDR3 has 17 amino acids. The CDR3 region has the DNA TGTGCCAGCAGCTTAACCCCTCTATCCGGGAACACCGGGGAGCTGTTTTTT. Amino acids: CASSLTPLSGNTGELFF.

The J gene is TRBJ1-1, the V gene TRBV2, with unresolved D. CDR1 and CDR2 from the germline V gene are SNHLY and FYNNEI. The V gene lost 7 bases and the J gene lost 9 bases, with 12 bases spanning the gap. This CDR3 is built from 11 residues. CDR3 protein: CASTPTFQAFF. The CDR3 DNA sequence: TGTGCCAGCACCCCAACATTCCAAGCTTTCTTT.

Here the CDR3 reads CASSLALAGTNEQFF. CDR3 coding DNA: TGCGCCAGCAGCTTGGCACTAGCGGGGACCAATGAGCAGTTCTTC. The chain couples TRBV5-1 to TRBJ2-1; TRBD2 aligns across 10 bases. The CDR3 runs 15 residues. CDR1 is SGHRS and CDR2 is YFSETQ in the germline V gene. Trimming took 0 bases from V and 6 from J; bases not matched to a gene: 3. Based on the CDR3 plus reference TRBV5-1 and TRBJ2-1, the full variable domain is KAGVTQTPRYLIKTRGQQVTLSCSPISGHRSVSWYQQTPGQGLQFLFEYFSETQRNKGNFPGRFSGRQFSNSRSEMNVSTLELGDSALYLCASSLALAGTNEQFFGPGTRLTVL.

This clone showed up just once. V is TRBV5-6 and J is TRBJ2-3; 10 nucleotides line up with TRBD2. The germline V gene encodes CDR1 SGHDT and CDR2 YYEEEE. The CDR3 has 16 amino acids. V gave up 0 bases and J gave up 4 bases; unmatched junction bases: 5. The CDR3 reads CASSLGVAGGSDTQYF. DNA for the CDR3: TGTGCCAGCAGCTTGGGAGTAGCGGGGGGTTCAGATACGCAGTATTTT. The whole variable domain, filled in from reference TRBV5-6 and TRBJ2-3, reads DAGVTQSPTHLIKTRGQQVTLRCSPKSGHDTVSWYQQALGQGPQFIFQYYEEEERQRGNFPDRFSGHQFPNYSSELNVNALLLGDSALYLCASSLGVAGGSDTQYFGPGTRLTVL.

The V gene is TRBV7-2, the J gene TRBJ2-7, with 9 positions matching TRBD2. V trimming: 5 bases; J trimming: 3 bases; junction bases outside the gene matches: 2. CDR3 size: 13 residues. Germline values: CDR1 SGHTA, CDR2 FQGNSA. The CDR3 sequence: CASSQTSGYEQYF. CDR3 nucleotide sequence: TGTGCCAGCAGCCAGACTAGCGGCTACGAGCAGTACTTC.

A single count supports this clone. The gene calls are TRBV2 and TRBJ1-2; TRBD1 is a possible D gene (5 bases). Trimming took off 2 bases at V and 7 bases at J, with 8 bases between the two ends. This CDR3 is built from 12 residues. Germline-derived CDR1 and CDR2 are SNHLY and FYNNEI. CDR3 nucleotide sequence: TGTGCCAGCAGTGAAATGGGGGGTGGCTACACCTTC. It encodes CASSEMGGGYTF. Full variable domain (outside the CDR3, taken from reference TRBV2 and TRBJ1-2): EPEVTQTPSHQVTQMGQEVILRCVPISNHLYFYWYRQILGQKVEFLVSFYNNEISEKSEIFDDQFSVERPDGSNFTLKIRSTKLEDSAMYFCASSEMGGGYTFGSGTRLTVV.

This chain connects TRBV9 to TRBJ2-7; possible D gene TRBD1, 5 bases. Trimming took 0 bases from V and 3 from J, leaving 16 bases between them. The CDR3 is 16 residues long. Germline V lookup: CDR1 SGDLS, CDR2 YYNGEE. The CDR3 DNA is TGTGCCAGCAGCGTAGGGTATGGGGCAGCAGACTACGAGCAGTACTTC. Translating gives CASSVGYGAADYEQYF. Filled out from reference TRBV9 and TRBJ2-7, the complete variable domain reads DSGVTQTPKHLITATGQRVTLRCSPRSGDLSVYWYQQSLDQGLQFLIQYYNGEERAKGNILERFSAQQFPDLHSELNLSSLELGDSALYFCASSVGYGAADYEQYFGPGTRLTVT.

Written as DNA, the CDR3 is TGTGCCAGCAGCCGCTGGGGTAACGGGGGGGCCGGTGCAGATACGCAGTATTTT. Its protein is CASSRWGNGGAGADTQYF. V gene TRBV4-2 combines with J gene TRBJ2-3; TRBD2 matches 8 bases. Losses at the gene ends were 4 bases for V and 4 bases for J; bases not matched to a gene: 16. This CDR3 region has 18 residues. Germline lookup yields CDR1 LGHNA and CDR2 YNFKEQ.

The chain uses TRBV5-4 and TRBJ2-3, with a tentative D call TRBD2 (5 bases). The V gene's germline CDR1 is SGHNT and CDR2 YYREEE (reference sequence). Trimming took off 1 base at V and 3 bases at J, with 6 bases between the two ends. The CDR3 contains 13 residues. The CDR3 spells CASSLRGTDTQYF. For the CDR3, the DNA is TGTGCCAGCAGCTTGCGGGGAACAGATACGCAGTATTTT.

The CDR3, as DNA: TGCGCCAGCAGGGTACAGGGGAGCTCCTACGAGCAGTACTTC. Protein: CASRVQGSSYEQYF. V and J are TRBV5-1 and TRBJ2-7; 7 bases fit TRBD1. V lost 5 bases to trimming and J lost 0 bases; unmatched junction nucleotides: 5. The CDR3 extends over 14 amino acids. Germline lookup yields CDR1 SGHRS and CDR2 YFSETQ. Full variable domain (remainder filled in from reference TRBV5-1 and TRBJ2-7): KAGVTQTPRYLIKTRGQQVTLSCSPISGHRSVSWYQQTPGQGLQFLFEYFSETQRNKGNFPGRFSGRQFSNSRSEMNVSTLELGDSALYLCASRVQGSSYEQYFGPGTRLTVT.

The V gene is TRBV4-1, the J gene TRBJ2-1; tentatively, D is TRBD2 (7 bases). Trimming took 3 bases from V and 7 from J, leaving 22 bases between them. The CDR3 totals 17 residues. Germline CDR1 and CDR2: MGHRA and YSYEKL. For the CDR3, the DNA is TGCGCCAGCAGCCAGGAAGCATCGGGGGGCGGGTGGAATGAGCAGTTCTTC. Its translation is CASSQEASGGGWNEQFF.